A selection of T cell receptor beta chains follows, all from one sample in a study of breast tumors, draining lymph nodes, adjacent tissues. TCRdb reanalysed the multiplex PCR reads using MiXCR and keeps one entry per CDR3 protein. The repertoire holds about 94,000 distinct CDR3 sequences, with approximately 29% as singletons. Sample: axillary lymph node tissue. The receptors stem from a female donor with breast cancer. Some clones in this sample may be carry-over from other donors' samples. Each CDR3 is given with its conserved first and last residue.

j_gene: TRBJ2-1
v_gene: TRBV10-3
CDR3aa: CAISSTGSNEQFF

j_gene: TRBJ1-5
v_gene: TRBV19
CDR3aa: CASSIDRDLRQPQHF

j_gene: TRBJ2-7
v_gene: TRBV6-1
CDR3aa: CASKGSDPSGLYEQYF

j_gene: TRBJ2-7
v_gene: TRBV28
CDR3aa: CASNPGGEIYEQYF

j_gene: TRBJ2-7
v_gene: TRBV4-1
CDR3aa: CASSQEGERPDEQYF

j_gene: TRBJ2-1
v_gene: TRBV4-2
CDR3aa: CASSQRGGGSYNEQFF

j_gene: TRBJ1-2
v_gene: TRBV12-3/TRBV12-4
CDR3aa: CASSLAVDGLAGYTF

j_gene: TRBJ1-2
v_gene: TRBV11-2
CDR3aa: CASSFRGGARYGYTF

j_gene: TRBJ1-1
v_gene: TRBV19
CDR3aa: CASSMSRNMNTEASF

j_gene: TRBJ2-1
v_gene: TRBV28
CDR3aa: CASSSPDSGLAVYNEQFF

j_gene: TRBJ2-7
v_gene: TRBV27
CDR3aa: CASAGQGSYEQYF

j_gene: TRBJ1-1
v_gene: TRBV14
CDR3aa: CASSQERGQAVTEAFF

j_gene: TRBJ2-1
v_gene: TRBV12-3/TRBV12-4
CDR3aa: CASSKGGADNEQFF

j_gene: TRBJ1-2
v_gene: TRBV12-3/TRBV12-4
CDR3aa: CASSLGDTIHGYTF

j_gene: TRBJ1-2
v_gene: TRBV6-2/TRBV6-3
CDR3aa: CASRTGGATYGYTF

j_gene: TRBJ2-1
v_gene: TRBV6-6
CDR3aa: CASQGGGEQFF

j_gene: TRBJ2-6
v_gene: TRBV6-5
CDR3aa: CASSYQPGPGANVLTF

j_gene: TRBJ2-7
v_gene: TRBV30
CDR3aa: CAWSRSQAYEQYF

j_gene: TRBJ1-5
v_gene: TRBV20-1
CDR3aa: CSGAENRGNQPQHF

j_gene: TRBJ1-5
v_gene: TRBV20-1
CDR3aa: CSAYPAGEPGETQHF

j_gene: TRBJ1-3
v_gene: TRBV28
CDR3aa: CASSPPGGRIGNTIYF

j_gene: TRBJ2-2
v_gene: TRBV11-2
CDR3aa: CASSLSATGELFF

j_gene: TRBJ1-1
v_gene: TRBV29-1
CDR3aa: CSVKTGLNAEAFF

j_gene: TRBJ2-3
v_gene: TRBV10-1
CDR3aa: CASSDPRWPTDTQYF

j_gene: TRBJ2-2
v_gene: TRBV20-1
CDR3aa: CSARDPASGRAGELFF

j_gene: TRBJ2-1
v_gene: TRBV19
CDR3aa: CASKERTSGRRDSNEQFF

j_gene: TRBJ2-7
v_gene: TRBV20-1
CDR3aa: CSAWTGSSYEQYF

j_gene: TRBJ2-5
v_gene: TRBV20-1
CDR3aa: CSAIRPGTGRETQYF

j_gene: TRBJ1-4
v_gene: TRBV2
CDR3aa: CASRGTGPNEKLFF

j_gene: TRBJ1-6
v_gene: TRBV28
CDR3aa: CASRQGFSPLHF

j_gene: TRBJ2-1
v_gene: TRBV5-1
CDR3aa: CASCLAGQHNEQFF

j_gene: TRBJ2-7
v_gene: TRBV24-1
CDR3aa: CATSLSGLVHEQYF

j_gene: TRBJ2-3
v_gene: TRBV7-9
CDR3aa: CASSLGLAVDTDTQYF

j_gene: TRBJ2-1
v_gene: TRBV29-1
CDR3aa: CSVEYVGSEQFF

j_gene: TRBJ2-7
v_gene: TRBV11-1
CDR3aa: CASSPAQRELTYEQYF

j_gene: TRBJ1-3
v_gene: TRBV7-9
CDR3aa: CASSASGTAYPGNPIYF

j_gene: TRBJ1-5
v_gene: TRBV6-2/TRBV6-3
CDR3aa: CASNEDGGSHRPQHF

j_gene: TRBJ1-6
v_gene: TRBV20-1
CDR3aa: CSASTGGYNSPLHF

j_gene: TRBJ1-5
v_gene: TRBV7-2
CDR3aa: CASSLGVAPRQPQHF

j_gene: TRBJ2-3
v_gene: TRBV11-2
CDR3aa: CASSLAWPQADTQYF

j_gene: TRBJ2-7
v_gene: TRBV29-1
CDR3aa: CSVFQGQGTSYEQYF

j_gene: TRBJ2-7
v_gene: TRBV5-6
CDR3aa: CASEGGEVAEQYF

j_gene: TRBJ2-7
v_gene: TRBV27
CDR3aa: CASRGQRSSYEQYF

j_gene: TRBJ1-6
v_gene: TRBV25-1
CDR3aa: CASSQGKLRDSPLHF

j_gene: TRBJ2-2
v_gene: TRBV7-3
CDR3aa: CASSLGRGGGELFF

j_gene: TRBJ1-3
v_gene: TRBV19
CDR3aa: CASSIDSYTGASTIYF

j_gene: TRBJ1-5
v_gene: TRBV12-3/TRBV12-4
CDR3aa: CASSPGGHQPQHF

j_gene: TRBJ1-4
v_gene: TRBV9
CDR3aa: CASSILTDRDEKLFF

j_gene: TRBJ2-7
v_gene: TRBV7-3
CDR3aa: CASSFHICSGNRANYEQYF

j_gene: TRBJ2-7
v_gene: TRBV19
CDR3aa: CASSRGQGQYF

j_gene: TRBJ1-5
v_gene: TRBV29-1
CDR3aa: CSVGDSFLRAVLRAGHQHF

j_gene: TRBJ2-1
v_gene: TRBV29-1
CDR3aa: CSVLGPEQFF

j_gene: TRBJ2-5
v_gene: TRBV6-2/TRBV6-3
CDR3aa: CACGRTGAETQYF